This TCR beta chain comes out of a study of lymphopenia after photon versus proton radiotherapy. Study findings and constraints: After the lymphocyte nadir, photon-treated repertoires showed oligoclonal expansion, especially of CD8+ Temra cells. Only patients who died were analyzed for survival; proton advantage is unproven. Under photons, naive T cells and diversity fell while effector/memory populations rose. In patients who died, overall survival fell as post-nadir TCR diversity dropped more.

Data came from immunoSEQ multiplex PCR; TCRdb stores just in-frame clones and leaves some out. Among about 65,000 clones listed, 87% were seen once. About this clone itself: Its antigen remains unknown.

Sequences were derived from peripheral blood, sampled from a patient treated with proton-based radiotherapy. The sequence was collected from a man older than 75 with esophageal cancer.

CDR3 in amino acids: CSVRGTDTQYF. The CDR3, as DNA: TGCAGCGTCCGGGGTACAGATACGCAGTATTTT. This chain joins TRBV29-1 and TRBJ2-3; perhaps TRBD2 as D (5 bases). Germline-derived CDR1 and CDR2 are SQVTM and ANQGSEA. The CDR3 is made up of 11 amino acids. The V and J ends lost 6 bases and 3 bases respectively, with 7 bases between them.